The next 9 T cell receptor beta chains were all read from a single sample in a study of blood T cells in healthy people across ages. Combining a sample-barcoded 5' primer with a J-beta primer mix, a second PCR ran for roughly 7 to 12 cycles. TCRdb passed the 5' RACE reads through MiXCR, listing each CDR3 protein once. The sample lists under 1,000,000 distinct CDR3 sequences, 46% occurring once. The sequenced sample was blood. The receptors were gathered from a man at least 80 years old in good health.

This clonotype was seen a few times. This rearrangement joins TRBV20-1 to TRBJ2-5, with 7 bases identical to TRBD2. Germline CDR1 DFQATT, CDR2 SNEGSKA (reference sequence). The CDR3 length is 14 residues. The junction had 6 bases not matched to a gene; V was cut back by 3 bases and J by 2 bases. CDR3 sequence reads: CSARGSGVQETQYF. The CDR3 nucleotides are TGCAGTGCTAGGGGGAGCGGGGTACAAGAGACCCAGTACTTC.

The chain joins TRBV6-1 to TRBJ2-4; D is undetermined. Looked up from germline, CDR1 is MNHNS and CDR2 is SASEGT. Trimming took off 6 bases at V and 6 bases at J, with 6 bases between the two ends. The CDR3 consists of 11 residues. In DNA form, the CDR3 reads TGTGCCAGCAGGAGTAGAAACATTCAGTACTTC. Protein: CASRSRNIQYF.

J is TRBJ2-1 and V is TRBV3-1, with TRBD2 matching 10 bases. The germline V gene has CDR1 LGHDT and CDR2 YNNKEL (reference sequence). The CDR3 totals 20 residues. V gave up 0 bases and J gave up 0 bases; unmatched junction bases: 11. The CDR3 nucleotides are TGTGCCAGCAGCCAAGAAAGGGGTAGCGGGAGGATTAGCTCCTACAATGAGCAGTTCTTC. As protein: CASSQERGSGRISSYNEQFF.

The J gene is TRBJ2-1, the V gene TRBV7-2, with 13 bases fitting TRBD2. CDR1 and CDR2 (germline): SGHTA, FQGNSA. V gave up 5 bases and J gave up 2 bases; unmatched junction bases: 9. The CDR3 extends over 18 amino acids. This CDR3 is CASSPGLAGRGTYNEQFF. For the CDR3, the DNA is TGTGCCAGCAGCCCGGGACTAGCGGGACGAGGTACCTACAATGAGCAGTTCTTC.

V is TRBV7-3 and J is TRBJ2-1, with 7 bases fitting TRBD2. V dropped 5 bases and J dropped 4; count of bases not matched to a gene: 8. The CDR3 is made up of 15 amino acids. Germline CDR1 reads SGHTA; CDR2 reads FQGTGA. The CDR3 nucleotides are TGTGCCAGCAGCGCCTCCTTGGGAGGGTACAATGAGCAGTTCTTC. As protein: CASSASLGGYNEQFF.

This clonotype was picked up a small number of times. The chain couples TRBV20-1 to TRBJ2-3, with 9 bases fitting TRBD2. CDR1 and CDR2 from the germline V gene are DFQATT and SNEGSKA (reference sequence). Germline trimming cut 0 bases from V and 4 bases from J; bases unmatched to any gene: 8. This CDR3 spans 16 amino acids. The CDR3 nucleotides are TGCAGTGCTAGAGATCCTCGCGGGGGGGCACCAGATACGCAGTATTTT. It codes for CSARDPRGGAPDTQYF.

The gene calls are TRBV2 and TRBJ2-2; 7 positions match TRBD1. Unmatched junction bases numbered 10, after V lost 9 bases and J lost 0 bases. Germline V gene lookup returns CDR1 SNHLY and CDR2 FYNNEI. This CDR3 contains 16 residues. CDR3 DNA sequence: TGTGCCAGAGCCCGGGACAGCCTGACGAACACCGGGGAGCTGTTTTTT. Amino acids: CARARDSLTNTGELFF.

This clonotype has only one observation. This chain links TRBV7-2 with TRBJ1-3; 7 bases map to TRBD1. The J segment lost 0 bases and the V segment lost 4 bases, leaving 3 bases of the junction unmatched. The CDR3 length is 15 residues. Germline assignment: CDR1 SGHTA and CDR2 FQGNSA. The CDR3 reads CASSSWTGSGNTIYF. The CDR3 DNA sequence: TGTGCCAGCAGCTCTTGGACAGGCTCTGGAAACACCATATATTTT.

A remark on this clonotype: A much larger clone sits a single nucleotide away, making a read error possible. This chain links TRBV5-1 with TRBJ2-1, with 7 positions matching TRBD2. This CDR3 comprises 14 residues. The germline V gene encodes CDR1 SGHRS and CDR2 YFSETQ. Trimming removed 7 bases from V and 2 bases from J; junction bases left unmatched: 6. Here the CDR3 DNA reads TGCGCCAGCCGCCGGGACTATGCCTACAATGAGCAGTTCTTC. This codes for CASRRDYAYNEQFF.